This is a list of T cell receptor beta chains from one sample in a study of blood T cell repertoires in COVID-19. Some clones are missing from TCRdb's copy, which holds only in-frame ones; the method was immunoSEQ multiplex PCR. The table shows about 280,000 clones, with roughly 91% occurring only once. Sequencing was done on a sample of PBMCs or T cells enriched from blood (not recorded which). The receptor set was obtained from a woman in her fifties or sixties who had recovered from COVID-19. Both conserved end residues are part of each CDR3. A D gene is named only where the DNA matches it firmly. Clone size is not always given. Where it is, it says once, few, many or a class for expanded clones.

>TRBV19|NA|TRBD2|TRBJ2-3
CASSIFSGGARDTQYF
TGTGCCAGTAGTATTTTTAGCGGGGGGGCCCGGGATACGCAGTATTTT
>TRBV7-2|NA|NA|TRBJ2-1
CASSLFGPNEQFF
TGTGCCAGCAGCTTATTTGGCCCCAATGAGCAGTTCTTC
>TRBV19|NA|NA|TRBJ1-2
CASSMREYYGYTF
TGTGCCAGTAGTATGCGGGAGTACTATGGCTACACCTTC
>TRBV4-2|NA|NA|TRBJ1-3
CASSQAPTEGNTIYF
TGTGCCAGCAGCCAAGCACCCACAGAAGGAAACACCATATATTTT
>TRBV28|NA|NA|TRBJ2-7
CASSLPQDFEAEQYF
TGTGCCAGCAGTTTACCCCAAGACTTCGAGGCCGAGCAGTACTTC
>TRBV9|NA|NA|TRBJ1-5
CASSVGAFNQPQHF
TGTGCCAGCAGCGTAGGCGCTTTCAATCAGCCCCAGCATTTT
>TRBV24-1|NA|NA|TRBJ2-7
CATSDPLHYEQYF
TGTGCCACCAGTGATCCCTTACATTACGAGCAGTACTTC
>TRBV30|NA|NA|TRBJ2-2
CAWSRGLDTGELFF
TGTGCCTGGAGCCGTGGCTTGGACACCGGGGAGCTGTTTTTT
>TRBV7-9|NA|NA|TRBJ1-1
CASSLPQLTEAFF
TGTGCCAGCAGCTTACCACAGCTCACTGAAGCTTTCTTT
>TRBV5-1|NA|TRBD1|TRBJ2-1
CASSEGQYNEQFF
TGCGCCAGCAGCGAGGGACAGTACAATGAGCAGTTCTTC
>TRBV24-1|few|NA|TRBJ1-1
CATSDPGTEAFF
TGTGCCACCAGTGATCCAGGTACTGAAGCTTTCTTT
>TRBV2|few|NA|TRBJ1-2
CASSAGFDGYTF
TGTGCCAGCAGTGCGGGGTTTGATGGCTACACCTTC
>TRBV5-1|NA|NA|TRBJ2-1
CASSSEVSSYNEQFF
TGCGCCAGCAGCTCTGAGGTGAGCTCCTACAATGAGCAGTTCTTC
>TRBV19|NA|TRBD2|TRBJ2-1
CASKPRGLAGGGSYNEQFF
TGTGCCAGCAAACCTCGAGGGCTAGCGGGGGGAGGCTCCTACAATGAGCAGTTCTTC
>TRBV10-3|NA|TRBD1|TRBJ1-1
CASRDRGTEAFF
TGTGCCAGCCGGGACAGGGGCACTGAAGCTTTCTTT
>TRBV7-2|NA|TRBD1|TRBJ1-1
CASSQGQLNTEAFF
TGTGCCAGCAGCCAGGGACAGCTGAACACTGAAGCTTTCTTT
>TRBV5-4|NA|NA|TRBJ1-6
CASSGMGGPWSPLHF
TGTGCCAGCAGCGGTATGGGGGGGCCGTGGTCACCCCTCCACTTT
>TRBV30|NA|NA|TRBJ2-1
CAWNLGASSLYHNEQFF
TGTGCCTGGAATTTGGGAGCTAGCTCCCTTTACCACAATGAGCAGTTCTTC
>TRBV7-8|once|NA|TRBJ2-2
CASSLSDGPGELFF
TGTGCCAGCAGCTTGTCGGATGGGCCCGGGGAGCTGTTTTTT
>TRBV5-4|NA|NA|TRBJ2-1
CASSPTSYNEQFF
TGTGCCAGCAGCCCGACTAGTTACAATGAGCAGTTCTTC
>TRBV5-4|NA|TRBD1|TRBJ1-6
CASSVTGVDSPLHF
TGTGCCAGCAGCGTGACAGGGGTGGATTCACCCCTCCACTTT
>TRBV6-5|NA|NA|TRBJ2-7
CASSPLREERYEQYF
TGTGCCAGCAGCCCCCTTCGGGAAGAACGGTACGAGCAGTACTTC
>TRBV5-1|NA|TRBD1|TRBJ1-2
CASNLGRGPYGYTF
TGCGCCAGCAACCTTGGCAGGGGGCCCTATGGCTACACCTTC
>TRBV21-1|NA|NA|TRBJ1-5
CASSAPRDYSNQPQHF
TGTGCCAGCAGCGCCCCCCGGGACTATAGCAATCAGCCCCAGCATTTT
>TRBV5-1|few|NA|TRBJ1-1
CASSLTGNTEAFF
TGCGCCAGCAGCTTAACAGGAAACACTGAAGCTTTCTTT
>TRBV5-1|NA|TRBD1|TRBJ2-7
CASSLAGTGYEQYF
TGCGCCAGCAGCTTGGCCGGGACAGGGTACGAGCAGTACTTC
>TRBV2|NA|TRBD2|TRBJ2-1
CASSRTLAEAYNEQFF
TGTGCCAGCAGTCGAACCCTAGCGGAGGCCTACAATGAGCAGTTCTTC
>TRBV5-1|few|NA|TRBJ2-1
CASSLQGPGVNNEQFF
TGCGCCAGCTCCCTCCAGGGGCCAGGGGTCAACAATGAGCAGTTCTTC
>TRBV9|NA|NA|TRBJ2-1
CASSVDGGNLYNEQFF
TGTGCCAGCAGCGTAGATGGAGGGAACCTCTACAATGAGCAGTTCTTC
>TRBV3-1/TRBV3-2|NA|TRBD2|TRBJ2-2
CASSQRAAGVVGELFF
TGTGCCAGCAGCCAGAGAGCAGCGGGAGTAGTCGGGGAGCTGTTTTTT
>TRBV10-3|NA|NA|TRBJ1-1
CATLAGLNTEAFF
TGTGCCACCCTAGCGGGATTGAACACTGAAGCTTTCTTT
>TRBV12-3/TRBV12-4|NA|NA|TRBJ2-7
CASSLRDEQYF
TGTGCCAGCAGTTTACGGGACGAGCAGTACTTC
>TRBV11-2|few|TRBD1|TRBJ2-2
CASSTDRASTGELFF
TGTGCCAGCAGCACGGACAGGGCGAGCACCGGGGAGCTGTTTTTT
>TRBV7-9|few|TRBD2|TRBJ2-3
CASSPPTSGRWDTQYF
TGTGCCAGCAGCCCACCGACTAGCGGGAGATGGGATACGCAGTATTTT
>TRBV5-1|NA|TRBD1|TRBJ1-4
CASSPTGVYEKLFF
TGCGCCAGCAGCCCGACAGGGGTTTATGAAAAACTGTTTTTT
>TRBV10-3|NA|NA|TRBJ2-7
CAISSTESEQYF
TGTGCCATCAGCTCTACAGAGAGCGAGCAGTACTTC
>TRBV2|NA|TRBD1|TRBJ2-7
CASKDRGPEQYF
TGTGCCAGCAAAGACAGGGGTCCCGAGCAGTACTTC
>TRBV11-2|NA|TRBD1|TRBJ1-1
CASSFEQGVSAFF
TGTGCCAGCAGCTTCGAACAGGGGGTGTCGGCTTTCTTT
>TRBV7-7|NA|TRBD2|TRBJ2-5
CASSWTSGGPYQETQYF
TGTGCTAGCAGCTGGACTAGCGGGGGCCCGTACCAAGAGACCCAGTACTTC
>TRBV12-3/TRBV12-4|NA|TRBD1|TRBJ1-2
CASKKGTGYGYTF
TGTGCCAGCAAGAAAGGGACAGGCTATGGCTACACCTTC
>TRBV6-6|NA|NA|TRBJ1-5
CASSRTRAQHNQPQHF
TGTGCCAGCAGTCGAACGCGGGCCCAACATAATCAGCCCCAGCATTTT